This is a list of T cell receptor beta chains from one sample in a study of blood T cells in healthy people across ages. MiXCR was run by TCRdb on the 5' RACE reads, yielding one entry per CDR3 protein. The sample consists of over a million distinct CDR3 sequences, roughly 40% of them appearing once. The sample taken for sequencing was blood. The receptor set was obtained from a woman aged 18-29 years in good health. The CDR3 runs from the conserved cysteine through the conserved F or W. The D gene is left open where the match is weak. Size is stated for part of the rows, as once, few or many counts, or as a class when the clone is expanded.

>TRBJ2-2|.|.|16|TRBV5-1
TGCGCCAGCAGCTTGGTCCGTTTTGCGAACACCGGGGAGCTGTTTTTT
CASSLVRFANTGELFF
>TRBJ1-2|TRBD1|few|16|TRBV3-1
TGTGCCAGCAGCTCCTCTCCCGGGACAGGGGACTATGGCTACACCTTC
CASSSSPGTGDYGYTF
>TRBJ2-5|.|.|12|TRBV5-1
TGCGCCACCAAGGCTGCGGAAGAGACCCAGTACTTC
CATKAAEETQYF
>TRBJ2-5|.|once|12|TRBV28
TGTGCCAGCAGACCTTCCGGGACGGAGCAGTACTTC
CASRPSGTEQYF
>TRBJ2-1|TRBD1|few|14|TRBV30
TGTGCCTGGGAAACAGGGGGCACTTACAATGAGCAGTTCTTC
CAWETGGTYNEQFF
>TRBJ2-5|TRBD2|.|17|TRBV12-3/TRBV12-4
TGTGCCAGCAGTAGCGGGACTAGCGGGGGGGCCCAAGAGACCCAGTACTTC
CASSSGTSGGAQETQYF
>TRBJ2-1|TRBD2|.|16|TRBV6-1
TGTGCCAGCAGTGTGAGCGGGGGGGCTTTCAACAATCAGCAGTTCTTC
CASSVSGGAFNNQQFF
>TRBJ2-1|.|.|15|TRBV12-5
TGTGCTAGTGGTTCGTCGGGGACACTAGGTTACGAGCAGTTCTTC
CASGSSGTLGYEQFF
>TRBJ2-5|TRBD2|few|15|TRBV5-1
TGCGCCAGCAGCCCATCAGCGGGGGAACCCAATGAGCAGTACTTC
CASSPSAGEPNEQYF
>TRBJ2-4|.|.|15|TRBV5-6
TGTGCCAGCAGCTTGCGGGCGGGAAGTAGTGACATTCAGTACTTC
CASSLRAGSSDIQYF
>TRBJ1-4|.|once|16|TRBV12-3/TRBV12-4
TGTGCCAGCAGTTCCAGGTGGGAGGACCTCAATGAAAAACTGTTTTTT
CASSSRWEDLNEKLFF
>TRBJ2-5|.|few|13|TRBV20-1
TGCAGTGCTAGAACGTCGTCTTACAATGAGCAGTACTTC
CSARTSSYNEQYF
>TRBJ2-7|TRBD1|once|16|TRBV18
TGTGCCAGCTCACCGACAGGGCCGTCCCCTGCGGACGAGCAGTACTTC
CASSPTGPSPADEQYF
>TRBJ2-2|.|.|11|TRBV20-1
TGCAGTGCCCCCTGGGCCGGGGAGCTGTTTTTT
CSAPWAGELFF